The 19 T cell receptor beta chains presented below share a single source sample, sequenced in a study of T cell responses to AZD1222 COVID-19 vaccine (dated by TCRdb to 2020 to 2022). In light of the paper, this sample's time point label describes: baseline before first vaccination. Read against the paper, the sample's treatment or condition label means: meningococcal conjugate vaccine given as trial control. The method was the immunoSEQ multiplex PCR assay. Imported from immuneACCESS, the table was reduced by TCRdb to in-frame sequences with V and J called. These copies leave out some clones; in studies compared against another copy, an unresolved V gene accounts for under half, and the cause of the remainder is not known. The table for this sample lists about 150,000 clones; about 86% of them were counted only once. Roughly 5% of the sample rests with the top ten. Sequencing was performed on peripheral blood, taken on day 0 of MenACWY control vaccination. Source of these receptors: an adult in good health.

V usage is TRBV28 and J usage is TRBJ1-5; possibly TRBD1 for D (5 bases). V lost 8 bases, J lost 5 bases, and 22 bases lay in between. The CDR3 spans 16 residues. Germline CDR1 and CDR2: MDHEN and SYDVKM. DNA of the CDR3: TGTGCCAGCTCTGGGGGACCAGGAGTACGGTATCAGCCCCAGCATTTT. Protein: CASSGGPGVRYQPQHF.

The rearrangement joins TRBV2 to TRBJ1-1; D is possibly TRBD1 (6 bases). Deletions cut 7 bases from V and 0 bases from J, with 15 bases between. CDR1 is SNHLY, CDR2 FYNNEI, per germline. CDR3 size: 15 residues. The CDR3 nucleotides are TGTGCCAGCAAGACAGGCGGATTCATGAACACTGAAGCTTTCTTT. Protein: CASKTGGFMNTEAFF.

The genes are TRBV5-1 and TRBJ2-7; 10 bases align to TRBD2. There are 15 residues in the CDR3. Germline V lookup: CDR1 SGHRS, CDR2 YFSETQ. The trim removed 0 bases at V and 4 bases at J, leaving 4 bases unmatched. CDR3: CASSLVASGSYEQYF. DNA for the CDR3: TGCGCCAGCAGCTTGGTTGCTAGCGGGAGTTACGAGCAGTACTTC.

V usage is TRBV5-1 and J usage is TRBJ1-1; TRBD1 might be the D (5 bases). The CDR3 is 14 residues long. Trimming removed 4 bases from V and 6 bases from J, with 16 bases in between. Germline CDR1 is SGHRS and CDR2 is YFSETQ. In DNA, the CDR3 is TGCGCCAGCAGCCCGGCGGGGGGTCTTCCTGAAGCTTTCTTT. Amino acids: CASSPAGGLPEAFF.

The table lists this clone with a count of one. This specimen includes other DNA sequences encoding the same CDR3. The chain carries TRBV19 and TRBJ1-1, with a tentative D call TRBD1 (5 bases). The CDR3 extends over 13 amino acids. Per the germline V gene, CDR1 is LNHDA and CDR2 is SQIVND (reference sequence). The V end lost 11 bases, the J end lost 1 base, and 14 bases lay between the germline ends. The CDR3 DNA is TGTGCCTCGTCTGTGGGGGGGAACACTGAAGCTTTCTTT. This translates into CASSVGGNTEAFF.

The J gene is TRBJ1-2, the V gene TRBV28; TRBD1 might be the D (6 bases). Deletions cut 11 bases from V and 7 bases from J, with 17 bases between. This CDR3 is built from 12 residues. Per germline, CDR1 MDHEN and CDR2 SYDVKM. CDR3: CAGWGLSGGYTF. As DNA, the CDR3 is TGTGCCGGGTGGGGGCTCTCCGGTGGCTACACCTTC.

This chain uses TRBV19 with TRBJ1-2; D uncertain. The CDR3 sequence is 13 residues long. V was clipped by 6 bases and J by 8 bases, with 16 bases between them. Looked up from germline, CDR1 is LNHDA and CDR2 is SQIVND (reference sequence). CDR3 sequence (DNA): TGTGCCAGTAGACTCTTTCCGCGGGAAGGCTACACCTTC. It yields the protein CASRLFPREGYTF.

The rearrangement joins TRBV11-3 to TRBJ1-3, with D unresolved. V was shortened by 5 bases and J by 4 bases, with 12 bases between the two germline ends. CDR3 length equals 14 residues. Germline lookup yields CDR1 SGHNT and CDR2 YENEEA. The CDR3 DNA reads TGTGCCAGCAGCCACCTCCCGCCAGGAAACACCATATATTTT. Its translation: CASSHLPPGNTIYF. Variable domain in full (rest from reference TRBV11-3 and TRBJ1-3): EAGVVQSPRYKIIEKKQPVAFWCNPISGHNTLYWYLQNLGQGPELLIRYENEEAVDDSQLPKDRFSAERLKGVDSTLKIQPAELGDSAVYLCASSHLPPGNTIYFGEGSWLTVV.

Details on this clone: Other nucleotide sequences in the sample specify the same CDR3. The genes are TRBV9 and TRBJ1-5; a weak D match, TRBD1 (5 bases). Germline CDR1 and CDR2: SGDLS and YYNGEE. CDR3 length: 15 residues. V was shortened by 0 bases and J by 0 bases, with 7 bases between the two germline ends. Here the CDR3 DNA reads TGTGCCAGCAGCGTAGGGGGGAATAGCAATCAGCCCCAGCATTTT. This sequence encodes CASSVGGNSNQPQHF. Combining the CDR3 with reference TRBV9 and TRBJ1-5 gives the whole variable domain DSGVTQTPKHLITATGQRVTLRCSPRSGDLSVYWYQQSLDQGLQFLIQYYNGEERAKGNILERFSAQQFPDLHSELNLSSLELGDSALYFCASSVGGNSNQPQHFGDGTRLSIL.

V gene TRBV5-1 combines with J gene TRBJ1-2; D is undetermined. CDR1 and CDR2 (germline): SGHRS, YFSETQ. CDR3 length: 15 amino acids. Trimming took off 4 bases at V and 1 base at J, with 14 bases between the two ends. As DNA, the CDR3 is TGCGCCAGCAGCCCCTCACATGGAAGTAACTATGGCTACACCTTC. It translates to CASSPSHGSNYGYTF.

This chain links TRBV28 with TRBJ2-7; D may be TRBD1 (6 bases). Trimming cost V 8 bases and J 4 bases, with 9 bases left between them. The CDR3 is made up of 11 amino acids. Germline lookup yields CDR1 MDHEN and CDR2 SYDVKM. The chain's CDR3 is CASCQGYEQYV. The CDR3 DNA is TGTGCCAGCTGTCAGGGGTACGAGCAGTACGTC.

This clone was recorded once. V is TRBV6-6 and J is TRBJ1-5; D gene ambiguous. This CDR3 contains 12 residues. Trimming removed 4 bases from V and 11 bases from J, with 12 bases in between. Germline V gives CDR1 MNHNY, CDR2 SVGAGI (reference sequence). CDR3 nucleotide sequence: TGTGCCAGCAGTTCCTCCCAGGCGTCCCAGCATTTT. It codes for CASSSSQASQHF.

The chain joins TRBV7-5 to TRBJ2-7. TRBV7-5 is an annotated pseudogene. There are 15 residues in the CDR3. CDR3 coding DNA: TGTGTCAGAAGCTGTCGACCTCTCTGCTCCTACGAGCAGTACGTC. Residues: CVRSCRPLCSYEQYV.

V gene TRBV24-1 combines with J gene TRBJ2-7; D may be TRBD1 (6 bases). With 4 bases removed from V and 0 bases from J, the gap between germline ends came to 9 bases. Germline CDR1 is KGHDR and CDR2 is SFDVKD. This CDR3 region has 14 residues. CDR3 loop: CATSEGASSYEQYF. For the CDR3, the DNA is TGTGCCACCAGTGAGGGGGCTTCCTCCTACGAGCAGTACTTC.

Notes on this clone: Other nucleotide sequences from this sample produce the same CDR3. The chain carries TRBV24-1 and TRBJ1-2; D remains unclear. There are 13 residues in the CDR3. Germline V gene lookup returns CDR1 KGHDR and CDR2 SFDVKD. V lost 3 bases to trimming and J lost 0 bases, with 4 bases between them. The CDR3 DNA reads as TGTGCCACCAGTGATGCAACTAACTATGGCTACACCTTC. Translation gives CATSDATNYGYTF.

There are a few counts of this clone. The V and J genes are TRBV5-1 and TRBJ2-5, with a possible D match to TRBD2 (7 bases). The CDR3 runs to 14 residues. Per germline, CDR1 SGHRS and CDR2 YFSETQ. The V and J ends lost 0 bases and 4 bases respectively, with 10 bases between them. CDR3 DNA sequence: TGCGCCAGCAGCTTGGCGGGGGGCGCAGAGACCCAGTACTTC. Protein product: CASSLAGGAETQYF.

The chain is built from TRBV2 and TRBJ2-7; 7 nucleotides match TRBD1. V gave up 6 bases and J gave up 6 bases; unmatched junction bases: 8. The CDR3 covers 13 residues. Germline V gives CDR1 SNHLY, CDR2 FYNNEI. The CDR3 here is CASRSTAGGEQYV. CDR3 nucleotides: TGTGCCAGCAGAAGTACGGCAGGGGGCGAGCAGTACGTC.

The J gene is TRBJ1-2, the V gene TRBV6-5; D unresolved. Trimming took 0 bases from V and 7 from J, leaving 12 bases between them. Germline V CDR1 and CDR2: MNHEY, SVGAGI. CDR3 length: 14 amino acids. CDR3 in amino acids: CASSYSNRVGGYTF. The CDR3 DNA sequence: TGTGCCAGCAGTTACTCGAACCGGGTGGGTGGCTACACCTTC.

The V gene is TRBV5-4, the J gene TRBJ2-1, with D tentatively TRBD2 (7 bases). From germline, CDR1 is SGHNT and CDR2 YYREEE (reference sequence). The V end lost 4 bases, the J end lost 8 bases, and 19 bases lay between the germline ends. The CDR3 has 15 amino acids. CDR3 amino acids: CASSRGGAQGDEQFF. In DNA form, the CDR3 reads TGTGCCAGCAGCCGCGGGGGAGCACAGGGCGATGAGCAGTTCTTC. Based on the CDR3 plus reference TRBV5-4 and TRBJ2-1, the full variable domain is ETGVTQSPTHLIKTRGQQVTLRCSSQSGHNTVSWYQQALGQGPQFIFQYYREEENGRGNFPPRFSGLQFPNYSSELNVNALELDDSALYLCASSRGGAQGDEQFFGPGTRLTVL.